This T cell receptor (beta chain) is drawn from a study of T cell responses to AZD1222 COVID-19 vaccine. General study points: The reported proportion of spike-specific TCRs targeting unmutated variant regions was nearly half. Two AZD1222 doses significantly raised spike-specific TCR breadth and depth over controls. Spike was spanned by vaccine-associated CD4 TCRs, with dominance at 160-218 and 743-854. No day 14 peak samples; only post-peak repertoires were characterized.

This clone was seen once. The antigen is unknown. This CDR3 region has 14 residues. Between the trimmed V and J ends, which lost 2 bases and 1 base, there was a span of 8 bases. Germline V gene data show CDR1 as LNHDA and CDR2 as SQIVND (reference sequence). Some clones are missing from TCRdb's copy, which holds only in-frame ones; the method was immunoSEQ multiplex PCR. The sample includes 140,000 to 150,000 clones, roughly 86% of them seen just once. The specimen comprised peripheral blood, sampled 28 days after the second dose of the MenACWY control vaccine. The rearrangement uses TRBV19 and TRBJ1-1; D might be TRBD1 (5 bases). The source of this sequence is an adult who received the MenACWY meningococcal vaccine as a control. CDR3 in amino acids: CASSIRGWNTEAFF. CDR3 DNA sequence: TGTGCCAGTAGTATAAGGGGTTGGAACACTGAAGCTTTCTTT.